The 30 T cell receptor beta chains below come from one sample, sequenced in a study of shared clonotypes between healthy human individuals. Repertoires were generated with immunoSEQ multiplex PCR, while TCRdb's copy carries only in-frame clones and drops some. The sample lists roughly 490,000 clones, 60% to 85% seen once, with roughly 13% in the top ten. What was sequenced was PBMCs. These receptors were obtained from a woman aged 40 to 55 in good health. Some clones in this sample may be carry-over from other donors' samples.

This clone was seen many times. Additional DNA sequences in this sample encode the identical CDR3. The V call is TRBV18, the J call TRBJ2-5, with TRBD1 as a possible D gene (5 bases). This CDR3 comprises 13 residues. V lost 1 base, J lost 2 bases, and 5 bases lay in between. The V gene's germline CDR1 is KGHSH and CDR2 LQKENI. Written as DNA, the CDR3 is TGTGCCAGCTCACCACAGGGGCAAGAGACCCAGTACTTC. This encodes CASSPQGQETQYF.

This clone was detected only once. The chain is built from TRBV27 and TRBJ2-2; possible D gene TRBD2, 5 bases. The CDR3 totals 18 residues. The V gene's germline CDR1 is MNHEY and CDR2 SMNVEV (reference sequence). Trimming shortened V by 5 bases and J by 1 base, and 20 bases separated the two germline ends. CDR3 sequence: CASSVDEGLARNTGELFF. CDR3 DNA: TGTGCCAGCAGTGTGGACGAGGGTCTCGCCAGGAACACCGGGGAGCTGTTTTTT.

The chain uses TRBV2 and TRBJ1-1; D unclear. Germline V gene data show CDR1 as SNHLY and CDR2 as FYNNEI. V lost 6 bases to trimming and J lost 2 bases, with 13 bases between them. The CDR3 runs to 14 residues. DNA for the CDR3: TGTGCCAGCAGCCCATACCTCCCTAACACTGAAGCTTTCTTT. It encodes CASSPYLPNTEAFF. Full variable domain (remainder filled in from reference TRBV2 and TRBJ1-1): EPEVTQTPSHQVTQMGQEVILRCVPISNHLYFYWYRQILGQKVEFLVSFYNNEISEKSEIFDDQFSVERPDGSNFTLKIRSTKLEDSAMYFCASSPYLPNTEAFFGQGTRLTVV.

Comment on this clone: A much larger clone is a single base away; this may be a read error. The chain carries TRBV2 and TRBJ1-2; TRBD1 matches 10 bases. Germline CDR1 SNHLY, CDR2 FYNNEI. V dropped 6 bases and J dropped 10; count of bases not matched to a gene: 14. The CDR3 extends over 15 amino acids. The DNA for the CDR3 is TGTGCCAGCAGGCGGGACAGGGGCTCAGCTGATGACTACACCTTC. This encodes CASRRDRGSADDYTF.

The chain employs TRBV6-5 and TRBJ1-1; a possible D gene is TRBD1 (6 bases). V lost 4 bases and J lost 5, with 14 bases in between. Germline CDR1 is MNHEY and CDR2 is SVGAGI. This CDR3 contains 14 residues. The CDR3, as DNA: TGTGCCAGCAGTTCAATGAGGGGGGGGACTGAAGCTTTCTTT. It is translated as CASSSMRGGTEAFF.

This clone was counted a few times. The rearrangement links TRBV28 to TRBJ2-3; tentatively, D is TRBD2 (7 bases). Germline V lookup: CDR1 MDHEN, CDR2 SYDVKM. The CDR3 contains 12 residues. The V end was cut by 7 bases, the J end by 11 bases, with 16 bases between. This CDR3 reads CASNKGGGKQYF. DNA for the CDR3: TGTGCCAGCAACAAAGGGGGGGGGAAGCAGTATTTT.

About this clone itself: A read error likely explains this, since a far larger clone differs by one base. This chain connects TRBV6-4 to TRBJ1-2; D is undetermined. The ends were cut back, 2 bases at V and 1 base at J, with 2 bases in the middle. The CDR3 runs 12 residues. Germline CDR1 reads MRHNA; CDR2 reads SNTAGT. The DNA of the CDR3 is TGTGCCAGCAGTGACGGTAACTATGGCTACACCTTC. Translated: CASSDGNYGYTF.

Comment on this clone: An end of the junction differs from the germline gene, which may be a read error. The chain uses TRBV6-1 and TRBJ2-5, with D hard to call. CDR1 MNHNS and CDR2 SASEGT come from the germline V gene. CDR3 length: 17 residues. CDR3 amino acids: CAISESSYKLPRETQYF. CDR3 DNA: TGTGCCATCAGTGAGTCCAGTTACAAACTACCTCGAGAGACCCAGTACTTC.

The V call is TRBV7-2, the J call TRBJ1-1, with 7 bases lining up with TRBD1. Germline assignment: CDR1 SGHTA and CDR2 FQGNSA. The length of the CDR3 is 15 residues. V lost 5 bases and J lost 2; bases outside the gene matches: 8. The CDR3 nucleotides read TGTGCCAGCAGCCCAACGGGACAGCAAAACACTGAAGCTTTCTTT. Its protein product is CASSPTGQQNTEAFF. The full variable domain, in which reference TRBV7-2 and TRBJ1-1 provide the parts outside the CDR3, is GAGVSQSPSNKVTEKGKDVELRCDPISGHTALYWYRQSLGQGLEFLIYFQGNSAPDKSGLPSDRFSAERTGGSVSTLTIQRTQQEDSAVYLCASSPTGQQNTEAFFGQGTRLTVV.

This clone was counted only a few times. The J gene is TRBJ1-2, the V gene TRBV6-5; D is undetermined. The V end lost 2 bases, the J end lost 7 bases, and 8 bases lay between the germline ends. Germline V gene lookup returns CDR1 MNHEY and CDR2 SVGAGI. The CDR3 totals 12 residues. CDR3 loop: CASSYGESGYTF. CDR3 DNA sequence: TGTGCCAGCAGTTACGGGGAAAGTGGCTACACCTTC.

This clone was detected ten times or more. CDR3 loop: CASSPAQGRSGNTIYF. The DNA for the CDR3 is TGTGCCAGCAGTCCCGCCCAGGGGCGTTCGGGAAACACCATATATTTT. This chain uses TRBV27 with TRBJ1-3; TRBD1 might be the D (6 bases). The V gene's germline CDR1 is MNHEY and CDR2 SMNVEV (reference sequence). The V gene lost 5 bases and the J gene lost 4 bases, with 18 bases spanning the gap. The CDR3 is 16 residues long.

Ten or more counts support this clone. The CDR3 is CASSPSGTSVYYEQYF. As DNA, the CDR3 is TGTGCCAGCAGCCCATCCGGGACTAGCGTGTACTACGAGCAGTACTTC. The chain has TRBV7-2 and TRBJ2-7, with 10 bases lining up with TRBD2. The CDR3 has 16 amino acids. With 5 bases clipped from V and 3 bases from J, the junction kept 10 bases outside the gene matches. CDR1 and CDR2 (germline): SGHTA, FQGNSA.

V and J are TRBV11-3 and TRBJ1-1, with D hard to call. Germline V CDR1 and CDR2: SGHNT, YENEEA. CDR3 size: 13 residues. V lost 5 bases to trimming and J lost 5 bases, with 12 bases between them. The CDR3 reads CASSTSFWTEAFF. CDR3 in DNA: TGTGCCAGCAGCACAAGCTTCTGGACTGAAGCTTTCTTT.

Turning to this clone: This probably arose from a read error, given a far larger clone one base away. The rearrangement uses TRBV30 and TRBJ1-1; no reliable D call. CDR3 length equals 12 residues. Germline V gene lookup returns CDR1 GTSNPN and CDR2 SVGIG (reference sequence). Here the CDR3 DNA reads TGTGCCCGGAGTCTCCCTGTGTCGAAAGCTTTCTTT. As protein: CARSLPVSKAFF. Based on the CDR3 plus reference TRBV30 and TRBJ1-1, the full variable domain is SQTIHQWPATLVQPVGSPLSLECTVEGTSNPNLYWYRQAAGRGLQLLFYSVGIGQISSEVPQNLSASRPQDRQFILSSKKLLLSDSGFYLCARSLPVSKAFFGQGTRLTVV.

This clone was detected many times. The chain employs TRBV7-8 and TRBJ1-5; D is undetermined. CDR1 is SGHVS, CDR2 FQNEAQ, per germline. This CDR3 is 13 amino acids long. V was cut by 3 bases and J by 5 bases, with 8 bases left in between. CDR3 DNA sequence: TGTGCCAGCAGCTTTTCCGAGGATCAGCCCCAGCATTTT. Its protein is CASSFSEDQPQHF.

V usage is TRBV29-1 and J usage is TRBJ1-2; 10 bases agree with TRBD1. In germline, CDR1 is SQVTM, CDR2 ANQGSEA. The V and J ends lost 8 bases and 3 bases, in that order; junction bases with no gene match: 6. This CDR3 spans 13 amino acids. This CDR3 reads CSLGQGVDYGYTF. In DNA, the CDR3 is TGCAGCTTAGGACAGGGGGTGGACTATGGCTACACCTTC.

The chain joins TRBV5-1 to TRBJ2-1; 7 bases map to TRBD1. Germline trimming cut 2 bases from V and 7 bases from J; bases unmatched to any gene: 9. CDR1 and CDR2 from the germline V gene are SGHRS and YFSETQ. CDR3 length: 15 residues. CDR3 sequence: CASSFEGAGENEQFF. DNA of the CDR3: TGCGCCAGCAGCTTCGAGGGGGCCGGTGAGAATGAGCAGTTCTTC.

This chain links TRBV9 with TRBJ2-1; D tentatively reads TRBD1 or TRBD2 (5 bases each). The CDR3 has 16 amino acids. V was trimmed by 2 bases and J by 1 base, leaving 13 bases between them. In germline, CDR1 is SGDLS, CDR2 YYNGEE. CDR3 DNA: TGTGCCAGCAGCGTGGGGCCGGCGGGTTCCTACAATGAGCAGTTCTTC. Protein product: CASSVGPAGSYNEQFF.

The chain employs TRBV28 and TRBJ2-1, with D perhaps matching TRBD1 (6 bases). Germline lookup yields CDR1 MDHEN and CDR2 SYDVKM. The CDR3 totals 12 residues. V was trimmed by 6 bases and J by 8 bases, leaving 11 bases between them. For the CDR3, the DNA is TGTGCCAGCAGCCTGACAGGAGATGAGCAGTTCTTC. Translated, it gives CASSLTGDEQFF.

On this clone itself: Different DNA sequences within this sample yield the same CDR3. The genes are TRBV28 and TRBJ2-3; D not resolved. This CDR3 spans 12 amino acids. Germline assignment: CDR1 MDHEN and CDR2 SYDVKM. Trimming pared 5 bases from V and 2 bases from J, leaving 5 bases between. The CDR3 loop reads CASSLATDTQYF. In DNA form, the CDR3 reads TGTGCCAGCAGTCTTGCCACAGATACGCAGTATTTT.

The chain joins TRBV27 to TRBJ1-1, with D maybe TRBD1 (5 bases). Germline lookup yields CDR1 MNHEY and CDR2 SMNVEV (reference sequence). This CDR3 has 15 amino acids. Trimming removed 5 bases at V and 1 base at J, with 14 bases between. The DNA of the CDR3 is TGTGCCAGCAGTCACGCCGGAGGGGCGAACACTGAAGCTTTCTTT. Translation: CASSHAGGANTEAFF.

V usage is TRBV28 and J usage is TRBJ1-2, with no clear D. The CDR3 covers 14 residues. Germline assignment: CDR1 MDHEN and CDR2 SYDVKM. Trimming took off 3 bases at V and 2 bases at J, with 10 bases between the two ends. In DNA form, the CDR3 reads TGTGCCAGCAGTTTGCCGGCCAGCAACTATGGCTACACCTTC. It codes for CASSLPASNYGYTF.

This chain uses TRBV29-1 with TRBJ2-1; TRBD2 might be the D (6 bases). Deletions cut 1 base from V and 4 bases from J, with 11 bases between. The germline V gene has CDR1 SQVTM and CDR2 ANQGSEA. The CDR3 has 14 residues. The CDR3 DNA is TGCAGCGTTGAAGTAGCGGCAGTATACAATGAGCAGTTCTTC. Protein sequence: CSVEVAAVYNEQFF.

The J gene is TRBJ2-6, the V gene TRBV28; 8 positions agree with TRBD2. This CDR3 comprises 16 residues. Germline V lookup: CDR1 MDHEN, CDR2 SYDVKM. The trim removed 7 bases at V and 3 bases at J, leaving 8 bases unmatched. Here the CDR3 DNA reads TGTGCCAGCACCCTCTCGGGGGGGATTGGGGCCAACGTCCTGACTTTC. It encodes CASTLSGGIGANVLTF.

In regard to this clone: An end of the junction does not agree with germline; a read error may underlie this. The J gene is TRBJ1-3, the V gene TRBV28, with unresolved D. CDR1 and CDR2 (germline): MDHEN, SYDVKM. The CDR3 contains 17 residues. Here the CDR3 reads CASSLDPRGYSENTIYF. DNA for the CDR3: TGTGCCAGCAGTTTAGACCCCAGAGGGTACTCTGAAAACACCATATATTTT.

This chain links TRBV9 with TRBJ2-5, with D uncertain. This CDR3 spans 14 amino acids. The V gene's germline CDR1 is SGDLS and CDR2 YYNGEE. V was clipped by 0 bases and J by 4 bases, with 10 bases between them. CDR3 sequence reads: CASSVDPVAETQYF. CDR3 DNA: TGTGCCAGCAGCGTAGACCCAGTGGCAGAGACCCAGTACTTC. Looking up the rest from reference TRBV9 and TRBJ2-5 gives the full variable domain: DSGVTQTPKHLITATGQRVTLRCSPRSGDLSVYWYQQSLDQGLQFLIQYYNGEERAKGNILERFSAQQFPDLHSELNLSSLELGDSALYFCASSVDPVAETQYFGPGTRLLVL.

The chain is built from TRBV7-3 and TRBJ2-5; 12 positions agree with TRBD2. The CDR3 length is 14 residues. The germline V gene encodes CDR1 SGHTA and CDR2 FQGTGA. V lost 5 bases, J lost 4 bases, and 2 bases stayed unmatched. CDR3: CASSELAGGETQYF. The CDR3 nucleotides read TGTGCCAGCAGCGAACTAGCGGGAGGAGAGACCCAGTACTTC.

This sequence joins TRBV7-9 and TRBJ2-5; D tentatively fits TRBD1 or TRBD2 (6 bases each). V was pared by 8 bases and J by 5 bases, with 15 bases between. Germline assignment: CDR1 SEHNR and CDR2 FQNEAQ (reference sequence). The CDR3 has 13 amino acids. DNA of the CDR3: TGTGCCAGCGCCCCCGGGGGCCGGGAGACCCAGTACTTC. Translation gives CASAPGGRETQYF.

This chain uses TRBV5-1 with TRBJ2-5, with TRBD2 identical over 9 bases. CDR3 length: 17 residues. V shed 4 bases and J 2 bases; nucleotides not matched to a gene: 12. From germline, CDR1 is SGHRS and CDR2 YFSETQ. CDR3 in DNA: TGCGCCAGCAGCACGGGGGTTGCTAGCGGGAAACAAGAGACCCAGTACTTC. This encodes CASSTGVASGKQETQYF.

V and J are TRBV19 and TRBJ2-7, with D tentatively TRBD1 (6 bases). V was pared by 5 bases and J by 0 bases, with 14 bases between. Germline CDR1 LNHDA, CDR2 SQIVND (reference sequence). The CDR3 covers 15 residues. CDR3 coding DNA: TGTGCCAGTAGTTCCCGGACAGAAACCTCCTACGAGCAGTACTTC. Protein sequence: CASSSRTETSYEQYF.